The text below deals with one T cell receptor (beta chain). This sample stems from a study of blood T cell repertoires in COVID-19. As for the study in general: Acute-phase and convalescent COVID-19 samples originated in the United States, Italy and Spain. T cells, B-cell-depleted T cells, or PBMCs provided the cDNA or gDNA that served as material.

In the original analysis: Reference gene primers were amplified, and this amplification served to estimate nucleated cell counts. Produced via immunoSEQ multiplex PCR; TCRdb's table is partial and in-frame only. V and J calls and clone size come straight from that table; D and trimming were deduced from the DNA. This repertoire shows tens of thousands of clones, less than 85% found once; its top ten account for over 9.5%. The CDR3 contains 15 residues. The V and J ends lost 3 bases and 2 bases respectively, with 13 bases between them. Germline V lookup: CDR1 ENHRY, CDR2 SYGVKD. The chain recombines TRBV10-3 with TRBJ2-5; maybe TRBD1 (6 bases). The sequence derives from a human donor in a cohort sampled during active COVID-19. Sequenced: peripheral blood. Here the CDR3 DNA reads TGTGCCATCAGTGACCCCACAGGGCGGCAAGAGACCCAGTACTTC. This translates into CAISDPTGRQETQYF.